The T cell receptor (beta chain) described here comes from a study of OX40 agonist ivuxolimab in advanced cancers. Turning to the study itself: Dose-escalation cases comprised hepatocellular carcinoma, melanoma, renal cell or head and neck cancer.

Whole-study findings and limits: Clones of CD4+ and CD8+ blood T cells grew by week 6 at doses of 0.1 to 3.0 mg/kg. Partial responders at 0.1-3.0 mg/kg showed near-lowest clonal expansion.

The V gene's germline CDR1 is ENHRY and CDR2 SYGVKD. The CDR3 is made up of 15 amino acids. V shed 4 bases and J 2 bases; nucleotides not matched to a gene: 4. Assay: immunoSEQ multiplex PCR; the TCRdb copy retains only in-frame clones and omits some. The repertoire holds about 45,000 clones, with about 89% as singletons. Worth noting for this clone: The antigen is not known.

The source was CD4+ or CD8+ T cells sorted from blood, collected in a trial of the OX40 agonist ivuxolimab. The chain has TRBV10-3 and TRBJ2-1, with TRBD2 matching over 8 bases. The source of this sequence is an adult with an advanced solid tumor such as melanoma, head and neck, liver or kidney cancer. CDR3 sequence: CAISGLAGTYNEQFF. CDR3 DNA: TGTGCCATCAGTGGCCTAGCGGGTACCTACAATGAGCAGTTCTTC.